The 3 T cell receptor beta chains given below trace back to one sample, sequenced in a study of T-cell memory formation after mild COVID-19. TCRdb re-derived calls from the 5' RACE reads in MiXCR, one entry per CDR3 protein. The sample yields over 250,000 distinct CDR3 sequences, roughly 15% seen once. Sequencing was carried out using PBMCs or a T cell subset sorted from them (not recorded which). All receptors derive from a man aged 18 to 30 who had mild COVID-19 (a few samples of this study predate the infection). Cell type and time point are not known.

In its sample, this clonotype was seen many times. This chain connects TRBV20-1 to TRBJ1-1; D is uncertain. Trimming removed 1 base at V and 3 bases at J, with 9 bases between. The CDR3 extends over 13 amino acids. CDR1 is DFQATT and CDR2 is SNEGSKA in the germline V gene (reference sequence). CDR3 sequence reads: CSARGSLYTEAFF. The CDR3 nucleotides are TGCAGTGCTAGAGGTAGTTTGTACACTGAAGCTTTCTTT.

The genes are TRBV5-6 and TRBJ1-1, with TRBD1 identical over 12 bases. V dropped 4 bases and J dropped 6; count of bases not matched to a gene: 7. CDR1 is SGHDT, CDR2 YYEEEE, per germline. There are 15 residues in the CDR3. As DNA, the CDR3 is TGTGCCAGCAGCCCTACGGGACAGGGGGCCGCTGAAGCTTTCTTT. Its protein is CASSPTGQGAAEAFF.

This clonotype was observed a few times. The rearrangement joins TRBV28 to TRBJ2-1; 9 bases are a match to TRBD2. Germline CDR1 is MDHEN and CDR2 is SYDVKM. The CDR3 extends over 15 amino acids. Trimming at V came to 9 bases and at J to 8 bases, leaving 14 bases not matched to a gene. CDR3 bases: TGTGCCAGTTACTCCGGGACTAGCAGATCGGATGAGCAGTTCTTC. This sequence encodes CASYSGTSRSDEQFF.